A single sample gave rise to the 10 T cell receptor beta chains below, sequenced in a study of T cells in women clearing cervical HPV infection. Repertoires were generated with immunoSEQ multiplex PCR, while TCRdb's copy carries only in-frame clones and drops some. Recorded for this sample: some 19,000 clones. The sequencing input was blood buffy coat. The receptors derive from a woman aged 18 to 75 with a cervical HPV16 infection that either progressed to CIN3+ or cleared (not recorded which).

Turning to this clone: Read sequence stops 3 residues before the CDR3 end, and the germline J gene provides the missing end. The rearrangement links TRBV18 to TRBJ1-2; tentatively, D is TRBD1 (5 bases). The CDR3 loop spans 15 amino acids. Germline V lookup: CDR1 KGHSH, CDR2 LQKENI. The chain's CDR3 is CASSPYGGNTDTYTF. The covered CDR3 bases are TGTGCCAGCTCCCCATACGGGGGGAACACAGATACC.

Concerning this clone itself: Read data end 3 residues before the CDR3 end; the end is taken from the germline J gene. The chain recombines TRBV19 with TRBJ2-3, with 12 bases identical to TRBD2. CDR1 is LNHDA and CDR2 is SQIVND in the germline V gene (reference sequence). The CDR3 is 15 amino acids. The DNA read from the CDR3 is TGTGCCAGTACTGCTAGCGGGGGGGCCCTGGGGACG. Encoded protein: CASTASGGALGT. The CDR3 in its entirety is CASTASGGALGTQYF.

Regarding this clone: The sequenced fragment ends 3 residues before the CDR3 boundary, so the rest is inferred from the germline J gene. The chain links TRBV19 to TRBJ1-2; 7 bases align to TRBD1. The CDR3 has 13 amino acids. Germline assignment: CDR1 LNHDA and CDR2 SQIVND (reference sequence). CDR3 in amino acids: CASSPQGVDDYTF. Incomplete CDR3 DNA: TGTGCCAGTAGTCCCCAGGGGGTGGATGAC.

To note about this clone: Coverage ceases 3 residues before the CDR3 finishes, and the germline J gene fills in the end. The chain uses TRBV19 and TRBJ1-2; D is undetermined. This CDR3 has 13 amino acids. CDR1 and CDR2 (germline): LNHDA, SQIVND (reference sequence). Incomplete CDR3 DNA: TGTGCCAGTCCCGGGGAGGGATCAGATACC. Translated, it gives CASPGEGSDT. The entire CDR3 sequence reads CASPGEGSDTYTF.

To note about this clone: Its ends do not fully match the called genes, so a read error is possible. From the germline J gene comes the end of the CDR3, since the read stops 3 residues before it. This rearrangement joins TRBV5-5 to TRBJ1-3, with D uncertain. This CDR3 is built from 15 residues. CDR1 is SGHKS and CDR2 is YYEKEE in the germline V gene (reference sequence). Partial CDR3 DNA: TGTGCCAGCAGTACTAGGGCTATCTCTGGAAACCCC. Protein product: CASSTRAISGNP. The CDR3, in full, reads CASSTRAISGNPIYF.

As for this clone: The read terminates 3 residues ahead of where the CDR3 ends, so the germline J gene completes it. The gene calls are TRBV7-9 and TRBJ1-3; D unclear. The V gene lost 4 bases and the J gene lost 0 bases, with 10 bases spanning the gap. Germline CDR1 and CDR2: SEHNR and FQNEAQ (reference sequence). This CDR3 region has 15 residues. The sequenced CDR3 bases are TGTGCCAGCAGCTCTTCCGGCGGCTCTGGAAACACC. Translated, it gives CASSSSGGSGNT. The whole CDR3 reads CASSSSGGSGNTIYF.

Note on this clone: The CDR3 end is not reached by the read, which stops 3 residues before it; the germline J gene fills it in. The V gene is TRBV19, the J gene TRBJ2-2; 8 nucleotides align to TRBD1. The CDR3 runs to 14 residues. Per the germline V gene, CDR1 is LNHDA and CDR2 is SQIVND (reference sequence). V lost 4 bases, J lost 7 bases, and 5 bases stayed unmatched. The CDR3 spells CASSRNRGIGELFF. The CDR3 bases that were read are TGTGCCAGTAGTAGAAACAGGGGGATCGGGGAG.

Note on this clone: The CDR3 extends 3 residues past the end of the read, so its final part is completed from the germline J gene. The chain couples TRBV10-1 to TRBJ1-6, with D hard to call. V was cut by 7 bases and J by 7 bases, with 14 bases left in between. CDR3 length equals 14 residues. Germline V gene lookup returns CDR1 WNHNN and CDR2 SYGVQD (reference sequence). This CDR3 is CASKSVNRNSPLHF. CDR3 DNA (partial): TGCGCCAGCAAGTCAGTTAACAGAAATTCACCC.

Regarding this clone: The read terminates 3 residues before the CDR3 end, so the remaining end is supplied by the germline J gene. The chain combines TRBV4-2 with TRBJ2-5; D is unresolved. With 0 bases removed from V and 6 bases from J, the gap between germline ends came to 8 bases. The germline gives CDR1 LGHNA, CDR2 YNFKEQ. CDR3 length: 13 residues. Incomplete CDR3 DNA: TGTGCCAGCAGCCAAGATGCGTCGAAGACC. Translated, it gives CASSQDASKT. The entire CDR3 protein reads CASSQDASKTQYF.

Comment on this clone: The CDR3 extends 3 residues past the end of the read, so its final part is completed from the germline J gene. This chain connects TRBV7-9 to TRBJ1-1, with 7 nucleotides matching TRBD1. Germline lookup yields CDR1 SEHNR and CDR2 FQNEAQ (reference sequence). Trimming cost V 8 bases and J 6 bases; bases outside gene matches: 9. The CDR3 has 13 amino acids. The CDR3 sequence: CASQTGAWAEAFF. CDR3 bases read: TGTGCCAGCCAAACAGGGGCGTGGGCTGAA.